The following is a T cell receptor (beta chain) sequence with its context. This clonotype appeared a few times. What this receptor recognizes is not known. It has no much larger one-base neighbor in the sample; base qualities were not kept. This specimen comes from a study of vaccination and CD4 T cells after COVID-19 (dated by TCRdb to about 2022). With regard to the full study: Convalescent patients had a positive SARS-CoV-2 result on nasal swab PCR, and of these patients, some 10 had mild disease and one had severe disease. In the convalescent cohort there were six males and four females, among whom were two Hispanic individuals, seven Caucasians, two Asians and one multiracial person. Each participant got two doses of either the Pfizer-BioNTech BNT162b2 vaccine (n=8) or the Moderna mRNA-1273 vaccine (n=2). Post-COVID blood samples from convalescent patients were collected a median of 101 days after diagnosis, with a range of roughly 35 to 161 days. Post-vaccine blood samples were collected a median of about 11 weeks after the second vaccine dose, ranging from roughly 13 to 250 days. Culture stimuli were overlapping spike peptide pools from SARS-CoV-2 and from the common cold coronaviruses HCoV-NL63, HCoV-OC43 and HCoV-229E. In control cultures, a CEFX viral epitope pool was used as positive control, an HIV-1 Nef peptide pool was used as negative control, or no peptide was added. The spike-specific CD4+ TCR repertoire was compared before and after mRNA vaccination in 10 to 11 COVID-19 convalescent patients and a few infection-naive healthy vaccine recipients. Beyond this particular receptor, the publication reports: Of the vaccine-specific clones found in convalescent patients, nearly all (304 of 307) were mono-reactive for SARS-CoV-2 spike instead of being cross-reactive with common cold coronaviruses. The study included relatively few convalescent patients and did not analyze early timepoints after natural infection. The median count of SARS-CoV-2-reactive clonotypes went up from 21 after infection to some 38 after vaccination, although the change was not significant. In convalescent patients, a median approximately 90% of post-vaccine SARS-CoV-2-reactive clones were detected only after vaccination, suggesting vaccine-specific priming.

Preparation of the library involved PCR. TCR sequencing of DNA from cultured CD4+ T cells used the Oncomine TCR Beta short-read assay at the Johns Hopkins FTIC core. The QIAamp micro DNA kit was used to extract genomic DNA from the cultured CD4+ T cells. Oncomine TCR Beta libraries made from cultured CD4+ T cells were pooled using unique dual indexes and sequenced on an Illumina iSeq 100. Regarding the original processing steps: Non-productive sequences were filtered out, and CDR3s that did not start with C, did not end with F or W, or were shorter than 7 amino acids were discarded. The MANAFEST web application identified antigen-specific clonotypes by comparing peptide-stimulated wells against reference wells and other culture wells. An FDR below 0.05, an odds ratio above 5, and a productive frequency above 0.1% in at least two of three replicate wells were required for clones to be considered positive. Cross-reactive clonotypes were defined as significantly expanded in both SARS-CoV-2 spike wells and at least one common cold coronavirus spike condition. Using R version 3.6.1, CDR3 homology was evaluated through Levenshtein distances (stringdist) along with unrooted phylogenetic trees (ape). Clones were called with MiXCR by TCRdb after fastp trimmed the public reads at Q25, and only in-frame beta chains were retained. Every CDR3 protein is listed once, alongside the most common genes and DNA of its rows. The V and J calls were not made by the authors but by TCRdb's processing. This sample has 13,000 or so distinct CDR3 sequences in its table, and under 55% of those were observed once. The ten most abundant clones make up roughly 7.4% of the sample.

Interpreted using the paper, the treatment or condition label stands for: approximately nine-day PBMC culture with coronavirus spike peptide pools or control peptides (ViraFEST assay). The ViraFEST assay, used in the study, expanded antigen-specific T cells with peptide pools and then identified the expanded clonotypes through TCR sequencing. The positive SARS-CoV-2 PCR tests of the convalescent patients were dated from March to December 2020, before the Alpha, Beta and Delta variants emerged in the United States. About 2 million PBMCs per well were cultured in IMDM with roughly 5.2% human AB serum and roughly 9.3 IU/ml IL-2, plus 10 ug/ml peptide pools. On days 3 and 7, half of the culture medium was replaced with fresh IL-2-containing medium. CD4+ T cells were isolated after 10 days of culture through negative selection using the EasySep CD4+ T cell isolation kit. Ficoll-Paque Plus gradient centrifugation was used to isolate PBMCs from whole blood, and the isolated PBMCs were then either used fresh or cryopreserved at -140C. In general, triplicate wells were set up for every culture condition.

CDR1 and CDR2 are read off the germline V gene as ENHRY and SYGVKD. From V the trimming removes 10 bases and from J it removes 2 bases, while the gene matches leave 9 bases of the junction unaccounted for. Including cysteine and phenylalanine, the CDR3 has 14 amino acids. The entry retains the CDR3 DNA only, 42 bases that are in frame from base 1. This material consisted of CD4+ T cells from blood, cultured in vitro, taken after SARS-CoV-2 vaccination. Recombination connected TRBV10-3 to TRBJ2-3; TRBD1 agrees with 7 junctional bases. This clonotype was obtained from a human donor who had recovered from COVID-19. The DNA sequence is as follows: TGTGCCACCAAGGACAGGATCTACACAGATACGCAGTATTTT. It translates as CATKDRIYTDTQYF.